This T cell receptor (beta chain) emerged from a study of CD8 T cell repertoires and HIV-1 epitope variants (dated by TCRdb to the early 2020s). Concerning the study at large: T cells were stimulated in separate culture wells with each of twenty-five peptides representing autologous and known Gag and Nef epitope variants. An aliquot of 1M T cells was saved as an uncultured baseline condition, separate from the approximately 87 T cell cultures. T cells were enriched with the EasySep Human T Cell Enrichment Kit and co-cultured with equal numbers of autologous T cell-negative cells as antigen-presenting cells. The cultures were grown for less than 11 days in IMDM with gentamicin, and half of the media was changed on days 3 and 7 with IL-2, IL-7 and IL-15 added. Among the control conditions were a peptide pool of CMV, EBV and flu, the Ebola AY9 epitope serving as a negative control, and a well with no peptide. The epitopes tested were three Gag epitope families plus Nef HW9 and YT9. A total of 83 T cell cultures were run, with each culture condition done in triplicate except for one peptide, which was done in duplicate. The full study reports these points: The assay could identify only TCR beta chains and pointed to proliferation in response to antigen, not to T cell function or cytokine profile. About 5 clonotypes recognized the Nef KF9 family and one clonotype recognized the HW9 family, while no responses were seen to the TAALDMSHF plasma variant. Of the nine antigen-specific TCR beta clonotypes identified, five or six appeared cross-reactive for autologous or known escape epitope variants.

TCR beta CDR3 regions were sequenced at survey depth on the immunoSEQ platform. The QIAamp DNA micro kit was used to extract genomic DNA from every cultured and uncultured CD8+ T cell population. Per the original workflow: Samples with under 5,000 productive reads were excluded, and this exclusion removed about 6.5% of the roughly 75 HIV peptide-stimulated cultures. A MANAFEST web app trimmed sequences to CDR3 and removed nonproductive sequences, CDR3s under 5 amino acids, and those not starting C or ending F/W. Antigen-specific clonotypes had to expand in at least 2 of 3 replicates versus no-peptide control at FDR 0.01, only within one epitope family. In addition, a specific clonotype needed a frequency at least fivefold higher than in wells stimulated with peptides from other epitope families. As stored in TCRdb, this immuneACCESS dataset retains in-frame rearrangements with V and J assigned. A fraction of the clones does not appear; measured against another copy, unresolved V genes explain less than half of the discrepancy, and the remainder lacks a known reason. V and J calls and clone size are those listed in that table; D and trimming were worked out from the DNA. The sample profile shows 95,000 or so clones; roughly four fifths of them were found once. The ten biggest clones cover about a quarter of the sample.

The EasySep Human CD8+ T Cell Enrichment Kit was used on day 10 to isolate CD8+ T cells from every culture. The CDR3 has 14 amino acids, counting the end cysteine and phenylalanine. Solely the CDR3 DNA is kept, with 42 bases framed from the first base. CDR1 SGDLS and CDR2 YYNGEE are derived from the germline V gene. V and J are trimmed by 3 bases and 13 bases, and the gene matches miss 10 bases of the junction. To note about this clone: There is no known antigen for this receptor. Base qualities are not recorded, but no much larger clone differs from it by a single base.

The TCR was taken from a male donor with HIV. The sample was uncultured baseline CD8+ T cells from peripheral blood mononuclear cells (PBMCs). The V and J genes are TRBV9 and TRBJ2-1; TRBD1 lines up with 10 middle nucleotides. This receptor carries the CDR3 CASSETGTGVNQFF. The sequenced DNA: TGTGCCAGCAGCGAAACCGGGACAGGGGTGAATCAGTTCTTC.